This T cell receptor (beta chain) was identified during a study of identical twins. MiXCR, run by TCRdb on the 5' RACE reads, gives a single entry per CDR3 protein. The sample consists of 200,000 to 250,000 distinct CDR3 sequences, less than 8% of them appearing once. As to this clonotype: Its antigen is not identified. A junction end diverges from the germline sequence, so it may reflect a read error.

Overall study findings and caveats: Within twin pairs, the out-of-frame alpha sequences they shared showed excess low generation probability. Conclusions were based on cross-sectional statistical analysis, without following the same donors.

This sample was shared with a second study, whose subject was yellow fever vaccine responses in identical twins.

The origin of this receptor is a woman aged 18-35 years in good health. The sample was memory (CD45RO+) T cells sorted from blood.

The CDR3 protein is CCALADLLAGSYNEQFF. The CDR3 DNA follows: TGCTGTGCCCTAGCCGATTTGCTAGCGGGCTCCTACAATGAGCAGTTCTTC. The rearrangement uses TRBV20-1 and TRBJ2-1; 8 nucleotides line up with TRBD2. Germline V gene lookup returns CDR1 DFQATT and CDR2 SNEGSKA (reference sequence). This CDR3 region has 17 residues.